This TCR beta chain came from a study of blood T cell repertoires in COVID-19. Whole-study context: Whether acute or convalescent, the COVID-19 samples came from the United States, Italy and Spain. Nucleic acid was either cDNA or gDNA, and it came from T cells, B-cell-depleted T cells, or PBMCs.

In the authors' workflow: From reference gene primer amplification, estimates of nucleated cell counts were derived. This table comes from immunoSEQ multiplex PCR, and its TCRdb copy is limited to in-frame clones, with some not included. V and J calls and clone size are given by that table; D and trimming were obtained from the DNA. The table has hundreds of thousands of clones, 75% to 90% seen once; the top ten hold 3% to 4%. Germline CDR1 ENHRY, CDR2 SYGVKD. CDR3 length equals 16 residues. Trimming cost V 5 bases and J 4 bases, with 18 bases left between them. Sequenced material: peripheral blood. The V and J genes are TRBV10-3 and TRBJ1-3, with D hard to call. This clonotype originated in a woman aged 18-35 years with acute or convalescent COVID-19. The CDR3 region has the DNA TGTGCCATCAGTTTTGGTCCGCCGGGTAGCGGAAACACCATATATTTT. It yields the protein CAISFGPPGSGNTIYF.